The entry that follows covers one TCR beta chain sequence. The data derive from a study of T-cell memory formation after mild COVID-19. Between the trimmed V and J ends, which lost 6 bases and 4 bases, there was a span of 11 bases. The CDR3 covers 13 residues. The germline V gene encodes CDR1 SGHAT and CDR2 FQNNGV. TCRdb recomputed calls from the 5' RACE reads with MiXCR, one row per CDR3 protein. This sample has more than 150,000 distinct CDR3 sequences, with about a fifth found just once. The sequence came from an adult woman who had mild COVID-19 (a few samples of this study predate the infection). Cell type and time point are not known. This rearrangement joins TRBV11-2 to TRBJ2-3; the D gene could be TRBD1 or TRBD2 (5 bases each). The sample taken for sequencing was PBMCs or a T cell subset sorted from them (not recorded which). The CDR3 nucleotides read TGTGCCAGCAGGACGAGGGGTCCAGATACGCAGTATTTT. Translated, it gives CASRTRGPDTQYF.